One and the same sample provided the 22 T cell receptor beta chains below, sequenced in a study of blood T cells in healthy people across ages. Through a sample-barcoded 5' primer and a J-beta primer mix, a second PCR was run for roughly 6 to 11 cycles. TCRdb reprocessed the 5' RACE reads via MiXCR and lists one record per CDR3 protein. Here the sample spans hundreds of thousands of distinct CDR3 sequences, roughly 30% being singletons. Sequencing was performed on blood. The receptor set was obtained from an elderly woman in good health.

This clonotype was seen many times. Written as DNA, the CDR3 is TGCGCCAGCAGACCCGACGGGGGGGACTATGGCTACACCTTC. Translating gives CASRPDGGDYGYTF. The chain couples TRBV4-1 to TRBJ1-2; perhaps TRBD1 as D (5 bases). Per germline, CDR1 MGHRA and CDR2 YSYEKL. V lost 6 bases and J 3 bases, leaving 14 bases between the germline ends. This CDR3 region has 14 residues.

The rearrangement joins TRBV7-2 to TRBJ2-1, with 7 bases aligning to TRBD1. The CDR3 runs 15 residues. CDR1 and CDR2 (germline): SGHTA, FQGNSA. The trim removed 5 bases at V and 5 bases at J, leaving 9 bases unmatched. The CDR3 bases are TGTGCCAGCAGCCCTACTGGGACAGTTAACAATGAGCAGTTCTTC. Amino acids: CASSPTGTVNNEQFF.

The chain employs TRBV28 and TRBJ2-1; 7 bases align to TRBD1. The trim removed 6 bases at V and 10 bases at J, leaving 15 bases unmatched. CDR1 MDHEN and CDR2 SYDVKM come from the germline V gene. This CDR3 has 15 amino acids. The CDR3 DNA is TGTGCCAGCAGATTCACCGGGACAGCTTCCTACGAGCAGTTCTTC. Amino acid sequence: CASRFTGTASYEQFF. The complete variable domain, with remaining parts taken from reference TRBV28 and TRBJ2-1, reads DVKVTQSSRYLVKRTGEKVFLECVQDMDHENMFWYRQDPGLGLRLIYFSYDVKMKEKGDIPEGYSVSREKKERFSLILESASTNQTSMYLCASRFTGTASYEQFFGPGTRLTVL.

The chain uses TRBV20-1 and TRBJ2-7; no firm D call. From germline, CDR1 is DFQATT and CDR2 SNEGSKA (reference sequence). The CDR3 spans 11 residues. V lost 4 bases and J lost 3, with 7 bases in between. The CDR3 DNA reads TGCAGTGCTAAAGACGGCTACGAGCAGTACTTC. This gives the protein CSAKDGYEQYF.

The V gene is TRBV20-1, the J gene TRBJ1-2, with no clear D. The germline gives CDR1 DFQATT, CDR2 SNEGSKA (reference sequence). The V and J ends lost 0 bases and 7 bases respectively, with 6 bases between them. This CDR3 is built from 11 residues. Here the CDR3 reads CSARDESGYTF. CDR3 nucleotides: TGCAGTGCTAGAGATGAGAGTGGCTACACCTTC.

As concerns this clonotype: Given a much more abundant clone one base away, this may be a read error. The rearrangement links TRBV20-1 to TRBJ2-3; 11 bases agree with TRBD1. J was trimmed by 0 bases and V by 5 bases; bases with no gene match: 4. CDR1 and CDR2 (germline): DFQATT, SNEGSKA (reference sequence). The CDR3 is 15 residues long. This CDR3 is CSAGWDRGSTDTQYF. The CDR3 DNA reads TGCAGTGCTGGATGGGACAGGGGGAGCACAGATACGCAGTATTTT.

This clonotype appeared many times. The CDR3 DNA sequence: TGCGCCAGCAGCCAAGATCTAGCGGGGGGTCGGGAGCAGTTCTTC. Its protein product is CASSQDLAGGREQFF. The V and J genes are TRBV4-3 and TRBJ2-1; 11 bases are a match to TRBD2. The V segment lost 0 bases and the J segment 10 bases; nucleotides outside the gene matches: 5. Germline V gene lookup returns CDR1 LGHNA and CDR2 YSLEER. This CDR3 region has 15 residues.

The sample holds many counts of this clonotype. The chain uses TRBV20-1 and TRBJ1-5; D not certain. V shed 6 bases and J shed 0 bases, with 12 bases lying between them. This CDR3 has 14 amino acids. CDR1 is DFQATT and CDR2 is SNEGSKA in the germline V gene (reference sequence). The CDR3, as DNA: TGCAGTGCCCAGGCCGGTTATAGCAATCAGCCCCAGCATTTT. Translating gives CSAQAGYSNQPQHF.

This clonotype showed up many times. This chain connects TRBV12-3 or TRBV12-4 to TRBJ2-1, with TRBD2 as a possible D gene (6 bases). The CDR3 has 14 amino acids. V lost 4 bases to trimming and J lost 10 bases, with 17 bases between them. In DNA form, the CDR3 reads TGTGCCAGCAGTTGGGGGACTGGTACGGGGGAGCAGTTCTTC. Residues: CASSWGTGTGEQFF.

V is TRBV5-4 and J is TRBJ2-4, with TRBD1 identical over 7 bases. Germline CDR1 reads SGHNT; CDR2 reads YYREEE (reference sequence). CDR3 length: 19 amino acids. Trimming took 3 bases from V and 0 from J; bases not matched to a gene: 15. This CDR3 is CASSSLSPPQGTAKNIQYF. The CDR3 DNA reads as TGTGCCAGCAGCTCTCTTTCCCCCCCACAGGGGACAGCCAAAAACATTCAGTACTTC.

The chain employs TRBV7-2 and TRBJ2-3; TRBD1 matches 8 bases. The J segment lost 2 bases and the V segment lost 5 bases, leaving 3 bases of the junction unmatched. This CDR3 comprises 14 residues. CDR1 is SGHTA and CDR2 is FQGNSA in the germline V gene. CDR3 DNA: TGTGCCAGCAGCACGGGACAGGTCACAGATACGCAGTATTTT. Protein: CASSTGQVTDTQYF. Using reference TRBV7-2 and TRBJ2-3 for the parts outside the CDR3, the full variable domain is GAGVSQSPSNKVTEKGKDVELRCDPISGHTALYWYRQSLGQGLEFLIYFQGNSAPDKSGLPSDRFSAERTGGSVSTLTIQRTQQEDSAVYLCASSTGQVTDTQYFGPGTRLTVL.

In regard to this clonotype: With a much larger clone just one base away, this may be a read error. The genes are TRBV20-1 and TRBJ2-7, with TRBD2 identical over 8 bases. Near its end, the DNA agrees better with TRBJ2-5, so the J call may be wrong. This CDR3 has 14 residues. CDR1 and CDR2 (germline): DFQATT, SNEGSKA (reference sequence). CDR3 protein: CSVRAGGLLETQYF. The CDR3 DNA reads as TGCAGTGTACGGGCGGGGGGTCTATTGGAGACCCAGTACTTC.

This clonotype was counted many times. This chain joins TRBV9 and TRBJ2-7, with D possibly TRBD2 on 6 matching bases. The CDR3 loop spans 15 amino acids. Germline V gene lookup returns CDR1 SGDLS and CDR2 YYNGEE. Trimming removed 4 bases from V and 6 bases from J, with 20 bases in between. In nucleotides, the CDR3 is TGTGCCAGCAGCCCCCTCCCTCGGGAGTTTGGCGAGCAGTACTTC. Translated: CASSPLPREFGEQYF.

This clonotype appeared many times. The CDR3 is CASSALTSNEKLFF. In DNA, the CDR3 is TGTGCCAGCAGTGCCCTCACCTCTAATGAAAAACTGTTTTTT. V usage is TRBV2 and J usage is TRBJ1-4; D unclear. Germline CDR1 reads SNHLY; CDR2 reads FYNNEI. This CDR3 is 14 amino acids long. The ends were cut back, 4 bases at V and 3 bases at J, with 9 bases in the middle. The full variable domain, with the rest looked up from reference TRBV2 and TRBJ1-4, is EPEVTQTPSHQVTQMGQEVILRCVPISNHLYFYWYRQILGQKVEFLVSFYNNEISEKSEIFDDQFSVERPDGSNFTLKIRSTKLEDSAMYFCASSALTSNEKLFFGSGTQLSVL.

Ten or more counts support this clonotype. Here the CDR3 reads CSARPPQQVAGGEQYF. In DNA, the CDR3 is TGCAGTGCTAGACCCCCACAGCAGGTAGCGGGGGGCGAGCAGTACTTC. This sequence joins TRBV20-1 and TRBJ2-7, with 10 nucleotides matching TRBD2. Unmatched junction bases numbered 13, after V lost 2 bases and J lost 6 bases. The CDR3 runs to 16 residues. Looked up from germline, CDR1 is DFQATT and CDR2 is SNEGSKA (reference sequence).

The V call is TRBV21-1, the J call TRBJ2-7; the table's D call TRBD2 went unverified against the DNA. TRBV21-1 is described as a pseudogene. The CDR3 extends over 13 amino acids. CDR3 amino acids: CASTTRVSYEQYF. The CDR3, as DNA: TGTGCCAGCACTACGCGGGTTTCCTACGAGCAGTACTTC.

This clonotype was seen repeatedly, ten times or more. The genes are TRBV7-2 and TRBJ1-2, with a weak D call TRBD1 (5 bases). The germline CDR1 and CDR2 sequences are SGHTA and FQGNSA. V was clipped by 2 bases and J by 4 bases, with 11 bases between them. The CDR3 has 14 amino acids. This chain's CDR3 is CASSLRRGGYGYTF. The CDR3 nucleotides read TGTGCCAGCAGCTTACGTCGGGGCGGCTATGGCTACACCTTC.

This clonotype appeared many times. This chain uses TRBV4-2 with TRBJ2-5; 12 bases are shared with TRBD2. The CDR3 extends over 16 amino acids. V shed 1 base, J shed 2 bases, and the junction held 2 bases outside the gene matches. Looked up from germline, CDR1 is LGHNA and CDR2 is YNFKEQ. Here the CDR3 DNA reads TGTGCCAGCAGCCAAGGGACTAGCGGGGAGCAAGAGACCCAGTACTTC. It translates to CASSQGTSGEQETQYF.

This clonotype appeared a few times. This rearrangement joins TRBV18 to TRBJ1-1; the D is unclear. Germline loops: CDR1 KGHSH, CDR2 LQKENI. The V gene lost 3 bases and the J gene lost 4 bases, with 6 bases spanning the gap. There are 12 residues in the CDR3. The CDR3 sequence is CASSPWPTEAFF. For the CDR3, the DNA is TGTGCCAGCTCACCCTGGCCCACTGAAGCTTTCTTT.

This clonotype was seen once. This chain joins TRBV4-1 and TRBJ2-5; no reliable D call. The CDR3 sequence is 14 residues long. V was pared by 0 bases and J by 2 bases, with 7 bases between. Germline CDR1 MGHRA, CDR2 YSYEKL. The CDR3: CASSQEVEQETQYF. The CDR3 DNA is TGCGCCAGCAGCCAAGAAGTAGAACAAGAGACCCAGTACTTC.

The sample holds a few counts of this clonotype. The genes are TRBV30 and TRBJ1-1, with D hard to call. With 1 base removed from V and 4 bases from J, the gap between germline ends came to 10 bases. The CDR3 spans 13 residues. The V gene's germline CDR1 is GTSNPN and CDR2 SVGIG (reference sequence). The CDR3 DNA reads TGTGCCTGGAGTGCCTATTCCGGCACTGAAGCTTTCTTT. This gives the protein CAWSAYSGTEAFF.

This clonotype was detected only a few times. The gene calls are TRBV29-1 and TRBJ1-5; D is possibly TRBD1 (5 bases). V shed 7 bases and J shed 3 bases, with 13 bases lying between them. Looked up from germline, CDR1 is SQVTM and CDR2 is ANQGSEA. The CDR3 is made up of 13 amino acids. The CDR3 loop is CSGGSGYNQPQHF. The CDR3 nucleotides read TGCAGCGGTGGGTCAGGGTACAATCAGCCCCAGCATTTT. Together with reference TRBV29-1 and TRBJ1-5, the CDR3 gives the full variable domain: SAVISQKPSRDICQRGTSLTIQCQVDSQVTMMFWYRQQPGQSLTLIATANQGSEATYESGFVIDKFPISRPNLTFSTLTVSNMSPEDSSIYLCSGGSGYNQPQHFGDGTRLSIL.